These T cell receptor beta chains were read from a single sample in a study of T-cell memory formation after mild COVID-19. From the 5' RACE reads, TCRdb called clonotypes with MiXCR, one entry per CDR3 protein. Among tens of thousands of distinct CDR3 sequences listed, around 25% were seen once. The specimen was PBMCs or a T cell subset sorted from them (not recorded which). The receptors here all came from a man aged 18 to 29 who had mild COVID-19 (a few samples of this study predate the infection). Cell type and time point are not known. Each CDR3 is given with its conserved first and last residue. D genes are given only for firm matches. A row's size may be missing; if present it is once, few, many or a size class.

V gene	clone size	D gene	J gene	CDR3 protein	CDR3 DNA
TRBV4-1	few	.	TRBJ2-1	CASSQRYAYNEQFF	TGCGCCAGCAGCCAGCGGTACGCCTACAATGAGCAGTTCTTC
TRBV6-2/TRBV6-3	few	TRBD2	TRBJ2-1	CASSYSINTGGTNNEQFF	TGTGCCAGCAGTTACTCGATCAACACGGGGGGGACGAACAATGAGCAGTTCTTC
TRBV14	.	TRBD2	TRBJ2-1	CASSQPGQGLGEQFF	TGTGCCAGCAGCCAACCGGGGCAGGGACTAGGGGAGCAGTTCTTC
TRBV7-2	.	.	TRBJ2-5	CASSFTLQETQYF	TGTGCCAGCAGCTTCACTTTGCAAGAGACCCAGTACTTC
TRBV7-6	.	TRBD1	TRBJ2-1	CASSFGQGSYNEQFF	TGTGCCAGCAGCTTCGGACAGGGCTCCTACAATGAGCAGTTCTTC
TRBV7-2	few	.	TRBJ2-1	CASSLIVRTHGHEQFF	TGTGCCAGCAGCTTAATAGTTCGAACCCATGGGCATGAGCAGTTCTTC
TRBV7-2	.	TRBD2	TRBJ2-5	CASSPLGGGETQYF	TGTGCCAGCAGCCCACTGGGGGGAGGGGAGACCCAGTACTTC
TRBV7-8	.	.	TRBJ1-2	CASREGGVNYGYTF	TGTGCCAGCAGAGAAGGGGGGGTCAACTATGGCTACACCTTC
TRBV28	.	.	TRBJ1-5	CASSALHRNQPQHF	TGTGCCAGCAGTGCCCTACATCGCAATCAGCCCCAGCATTTT
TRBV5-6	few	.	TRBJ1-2	CASSLGNNYGYTF	TGTGCCAGCAGCCTGGGGAATAACTATGGCTACACCTTC
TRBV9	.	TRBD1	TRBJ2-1	CASSQTGAPYNEQFF	TGTGCCAGCAGCCAGACAGGGGCGCCCTACAATGAGCAGTTCTTC
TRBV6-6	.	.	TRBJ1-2	CASSYRQEAYGYTF	TGTGCCAGCAGTTACCGTCAGGAAGCATATGGCTACACCTTC
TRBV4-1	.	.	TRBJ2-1	CASSQASGNEQFF	TGCGCCAGCAGCCAAGCTTCAGGGAATGAGCAGTTCTTC
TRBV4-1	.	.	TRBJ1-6	CASSPHLRGEPLHF	TGCGCCAGCAGCCCCCACCTGCGGGGTGAACCCCTCCACTTT
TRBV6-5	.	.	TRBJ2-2	CASSYPTLDRKGGGELFF	TGTGCCAGCAGTTACCCCACCCTGGACAGGAAGGGGGGCGGGGAGCTGTTTTTT